This T cell receptor beta chain came from a study of T cell repertoires in cytomegalovirus infection (dated by TCRdb to the late 2010s). As for the study more broadly: Peptide stimulations targeted recently identified HLA-C-restricted CMV epitopes, whose presentation resists viral immunomodulation, together with well-studied HLA-B-restricted epitopes. Donor HLA type was relevant to the analysis, because carriage of CMV infection together with the matching HLA type was indicated by public TCR beta signatures.

Broad study findings and their caveats: Carriers of CMV infection plus the relevant HLA type were discriminated by the cumulative frequency of public TCR beta family members in the study cohort and in an independent 352-donor cohort. The ex vivo response was dominated by HLA-C-restricted CMV-specific TCR beta clonotypes, which also provided the single most frequent clonotype in two of eight donors.

The treatment or condition label, as the study defines it: in vitro stimulation with specific CMV peptide epitopes to enrich CMV-specific T cells. Trimming takes 3 bases off V and 4 bases off J; junction bases not matched to a gene: 4. The CDR3 goes from the cysteine to the phenylalanine over 15 residues. Only the CDR3 DNA stays, 45 bases, in frame from base 1. Looking up the germline V gene yields CDR1 MGHRA and CDR2 YSYEKL. About this clonotype itself: This receptor's antigen is unknown. It has no much larger one-base neighbor in the sample; base qualities were not kept.

TCRdb lists the instrument as Illumina HiSeq 1500. TCRdb reanalyzed the raw reads on its own, using fastp at Q25 for trimming and MiXCR for clone calling, and kept in-frame beta chains. Rows with one shared CDR3 protein collapse into an entry with the most common genes and DNA. Across this sample there are 640,000 or so distinct CDR3 sequences, with approximately 33% seen only once. The ten most abundant clones make up 18% of the sample. The clonotype was recovered from a human donor in good health (CMV status not recorded). Some clones in this sample may be carry-over from other donors' samples. The chain uses TRBV4-1 and TRBJ1-5; TRBD1 agrees with 9 junctional bases. Sequenced material: cultured PBMCs, taken from culture after CMV antigen stimulation. The CDR3 protein sequence reads: CASSQGQGGNQPQHF. The DNA sequence is given as TGCGCCAGCAGCCAGGGACAGGGAGGGAATCAGCCCCAGCATTTT.